These 15 T cell receptor beta chains originate from one sample sequenced in a study of T cell changes during pregnancy in multiple sclerosis (dated by TCRdb to between 2018 and 2020). The library was produced with the immunoSEQ multiplex PCR assay. TCRdb took over this immuneACCESS table, retaining in-frame rearrangements with V and J assigned. Such tables are incomplete; in checked studies, under half of the missing clones stem from an unresolved V gene, and the remainder is unexplained. The sample table shows 45,000 to 55,000 clones, and over 90% are seen once. The biggest ten clones account for around 1% of the sample. The sample was peripheral blood, taken after pregnancy. These receptor sequences come from a female donor with multiple sclerosis, enrolled in a pregnancy study.

Comments on this clone: This sample also contains other DNA sequences that code for the same CDR3. The chain is built from TRBV5-1 and TRBJ2-7; 7 bases are a match to TRBD1. V lost 4 bases to trimming and J lost 3 bases; unmatched junction nucleotides: 1. CDR3 length: 12 amino acids. Looked up from germline, CDR1 is SGHRS and CDR2 is YFSETQ. CDR3 protein: CASSRDSYEQYF. CDR3 DNA: TGCGCCAGCAGCCGGGACAGCTACGAGCAGTACTTC.

V is TRBV5-1 and J is TRBJ1-3; D uncertain. This CDR3 has 15 amino acids. The germline V gene encodes CDR1 SGHRS and CDR2 YFSETQ. The ends were cut back, 0 bases at V and 0 bases at J, with 7 bases in the middle. The CDR3 protein is CASSLGPLSGNTIYF. The CDR3 DNA reads TGCGCCAGCAGCTTGGGGCCCCTCTCTGGAAACACCATATATTTT.

The rearrangement uses TRBV18 and TRBJ1-1; the match to TRBD1 covers 8 bases. This CDR3 spans 16 amino acids. J gave up 4 bases and V 2 bases, and 9 bases lay outside the gene matches. CDR1 is KGHSH and CDR2 is LQKENI in the germline V gene. The CDR3 DNA is TGTGCCAGCTCACCATTACAGGGGGGCGAGGGCACTGAAGCTTTCTTT. It is translated as CASSPLQGGEGTEAFF.

This clone has only one observation. The gene calls are TRBV5-4 and TRBJ2-1; perhaps TRBD1 as D (6 bases). Germline CDR1 and CDR2: SGHNT and YYREEE (reference sequence). CDR3 length equals 13 residues. V lost 0 bases and J 6 bases, leaving 7 bases between the germline ends. CDR3 region: CASSLGQVNEQFF. The CDR3 region has the DNA TGTGCCAGCAGCTTGGGACAGGTCAATGAGCAGTTCTTC.

The table lists this clone with a few counts. The chain recombines TRBV19 with TRBJ2-7, with a weak D call TRBD1 (5 bases). The CDR3 sequence is 13 residues long. Germline values: CDR1 LNHDA, CDR2 SQIVND (reference sequence). The ends were cut back, 6 bases at V and 2 bases at J, with 11 bases in the middle. The CDR3 spells CASSKQVTYEQYF. As DNA, the CDR3 is TGTGCCAGTAGCAAACAGGTGACCTACGAGCAGTACTTC. The complete variable domain, with remaining parts taken from reference TRBV19 and TRBJ2-7, reads DGGITQSPKYLFRKEGQNVTLSCEQNLNHDAMYWYRQDPGQGLRLIYYSQIVNDFQKGDIAEGYSVSREKKESFPLTVTSAQKNPTAFYLCASSKQVTYEQYFGPGTRLTVT.

In this sample, this clone turned up a few times. The chain carries TRBV19 and TRBJ1-1; D not certain. This CDR3 contains 14 residues. Germline lookup yields CDR1 LNHDA and CDR2 SQIVND (reference sequence). V gave up 1 base and J gave up 0 bases, with 6 bases separating them. CDR3 region: CASSIVGVNTEAFF. The CDR3 nucleotides are TGTGCCAGTAGTATAGTGGGAGTGAACACTGAAGCTTTCTTT. Filled out from reference TRBV19 and TRBJ1-1, the complete variable domain reads DGGITQSPKYLFRKEGQNVTLSCEQNLNHDAMYWYRQDPGQGLRLIYYSQIVNDFQKGDIAEGYSVSREKKESFPLTVTSAQKNPTAFYLCASSIVGVNTEAFFGQGTRLTVV.

The chain has TRBV18 and TRBJ1-6; 7 bases line up with TRBD1. The V gene end was trimmed by 5 bases and the J gene end by 0 bases; junction bases not matched to a gene: 13. The germline V gene encodes CDR1 KGHSH and CDR2 LQKENI. The CDR3 length is 19 residues. CDR3 loop: CASSAGTAKGGSYNSPLHF. For the CDR3, the DNA is TGTGCCAGCTCAGCCGGGACAGCAAAAGGAGGCTCCTATAATTCACCCCTCCACTTT.

This chain connects TRBV2 to TRBJ2-1; a weak D match, TRBD2 (5 bases). Trimming removed 6 bases at V and 3 bases at J, with 9 bases between. This CDR3 has 13 residues. Germline V lookup: CDR1 SNHLY, CDR2 FYNNEI. This chain's CDR3 is CASSPRVYNEQFF. The CDR3 bases are TGTGCCAGCAGCCCGAGGGTCTACAATGAGCAGTTCTTC.

The gene calls are TRBV4-2 and TRBJ2-6; maybe TRBD1 (5 bases). Trimming removed 0 bases from V and 1 base from J, with 7 bases in between. The CDR3 spans 16 residues. Germline values: CDR1 LGHNA, CDR2 YNFKEQ. The CDR3 reads CASSQDTGSGANVLTF. CDR3 sequence (DNA): TGTGCCAGCAGCCAAGATACAGGTTCTGGGGCCAACGTCCTGACTTTC.

The chain is built from TRBV4-2 and TRBJ2-7; no clear D gene. CDR1 is LGHNA, CDR2 YNFKEQ, per germline. V lost 0 bases and J lost 1, with 13 bases in between. The CDR3 is 16 amino acids. DNA for the CDR3: TGTGCCAGCAGCCAAGAATCCAGTCCCCAATCCTACGAGCAGTACTTC. Translated, it gives CASSQESSPQSYEQYF.

The chain uses TRBV7-2 and TRBJ2-3, with D possibly TRBD2 on 6 matching bases. The CDR3 loop spans 12 amino acids. Germline CDR1 reads SGHTA; CDR2 reads FQGNSA. V was trimmed by 7 bases and J by 5 bases, leaving 10 bases between them. CDR3 coding DNA: TGTGCCAGCACCTTTAGCGGAGATACGCAGTATTTT. It encodes CASTFSGDTQYF.

The V and J genes are TRBV11-2 and TRBJ2-7; 8 bases are shared with TRBD1. Trimming took 5 bases from V and 6 from J; bases not matched to a gene: 9. Germline CDR1 reads SGHAT; CDR2 reads FQNNGV. The CDR3 contains 14 residues. CDR3 sequence reads: CASSPWTGLIEQYF. The CDR3 DNA sequence: TGTGCCAGCAGCCCATGGACAGGGTTAATCGAGCAGTACTTC.

A remark on this clone: The conserved phenylalanine or tryptophan normally closing the CDR3 is absent here, so this likely arose from a read error. No DNA is shown, since the ends of the CDR3 on it are uncertain; the CDR3 is the one TCRdb lists. The chain couples TRBV6-1 to TRBJ2-7; TRBD2, as called in the table, went unchecked against the DNA. Germline V CDR1 and CDR2: MNHNS, SASEGT. Inclusive of both ends, the CDR3 amounts to 11 amino acids. The CDR3 sequence: CASSDRGARHL.

The chain recombines TRBV29-1 with TRBJ2-2; 14 nucleotides line up with TRBD2. Germline trimming cut 4 bases from V and 6 bases from J; bases unmatched to any gene: 10. The CDR3 has 17 amino acids. The germline gives CDR1 SQVTM, CDR2 ANQGSEA. CDR3 bases: TGCAGCGTTGTTTTCGGACTAGCGGGGGGAGGGGCCGGGGAGCTGTTTTTT. Its translation is CSVVFGLAGGGAGELFF.

The chain combines TRBV5-8 with TRBJ2-3; 8 bases are a match to TRBD1. J gave up 4 bases and V 3 bases, and 10 bases lay outside the gene matches. From germline, CDR1 is SGHTS and CDR2 YDEGEE. CDR3 length equals 16 residues. The CDR3 DNA sequence: TGTGCCAGCAGCTGGGGAAGACAGGGGATTGCAGATACGCAGTATTTT. Translated, it gives CASSWGRQGIADTQYF.